One sample yielded the 24 T cell receptor beta chains listed below, sequenced in a study of technical replicates of blood from a few donors. Clones were read by immunoSEQ multiplex PCR, and TCRdb kept only the in-frame ones, dropping some. This sample yields about 15,000 clones, of which 70% to 85% are seen a single time; over 9% belongs to the top ten. The sample comprised PBMCs. The source is a human donor in good health. Some clones in this sample may be carry-over from other donors' samples.

This clone appeared a few times. V gene TRBV9 combines with J gene TRBJ2-5; TRBD2 aligns across 10 bases. The CDR3 contains 16 residues. Germline V CDR1 and CDR2: SGDLS, YYNGEE. V shed 4 bases, J shed 4 bases, and the junction held 10 bases outside the gene matches. CDR3 nucleotide sequence: TGTGCCAGCAGCACCCGAGGACTAGCGGTGGGAGAGACCCAGTACTTC. Residues: CASSTRGLAVGETQYF.

J is TRBJ1-2 and V is TRBV18; D might be TRBD1 (6 bases). Germline lookup yields CDR1 KGHSH and CDR2 LQKENI. The V and J ends lost 1 base and 8 bases respectively, with 17 bases between them. The CDR3 length is 15 residues. CDR3 DNA: TGTGCCAGCTCACCACAGGAGGGGGGACTAAGCGGCTACACCTTC. Translation: CASSPQEGGLSGYTF.

The V gene is TRBV19, the J gene TRBJ2-1, with 7 bases matching TRBD2. J lost 4 bases, V lost 3 bases, and 9 bases had no gene match. The V gene's germline CDR1 is LNHDA and CDR2 SQIVND (reference sequence). This CDR3 is 16 amino acids long. CDR3 coding DNA: TGTGCCAGTAGTATTCTGGCGGGAGTCTCGTACAATGAGCAGTTCTTC. Residues: CASSILAGVSYNEQFF.

The V gene is TRBV2, the J gene TRBJ1-5; possible D gene TRBD1, 5 bases. The germline V gene encodes CDR1 SNHLY and CDR2 FYNNEI. Trimming took off 6 bases at V and 5 bases at J, with 17 bases between the two ends. The CDR3 loop spans 15 amino acids. The CDR3 DNA sequence: TGTGCCAGCAGGAGTACAGGTCTCCAGGATCAGCCCCAGCATTTT. It is translated as CASRSTGLQDQPQHF. Variable domain in full (rest from reference TRBV2 and TRBJ1-5): EPEVTQTPSHQVTQMGQEVILRCVPISNHLYFYWYRQILGQKVEFLVSFYNNEISEKSEIFDDQFSVERPDGSNFTLKIRSTKLEDSAMYFCASRSTGLQDQPQHFGDGTRLSIL.

The chain recombines TRBV5-1 with TRBJ1-1; no definite D call. The CDR3 contains 14 residues. Trimming took 5 bases from V and 1 from J, leaving 12 bases between them. CDR1 is SGHRS, CDR2 YFSETQ, per germline. The CDR3 is CASSLAPGNTEAFF. The CDR3, as DNA: TGCGCCAGCAGTCTGGCGCCGGGGAACACTGAAGCTTTCTTT. Variable domain in full (rest from reference TRBV5-1 and TRBJ1-1): KAGVTQTPRYLIKTRGQQVTLSCSPISGHRSVSWYQQTPGQGLQFLFEYFSETQRNKGNFPGRFSGRQFSNSRSEMNVSTLELGDSALYLCASSLAPGNTEAFFGQGTRLTVV.

Concerning this clone: A read error may account for a junction end that differs from germline. The chain is built from TRBV5-1 and TRBJ2-5; D may be TRBD1 (5 bases). The CDR3 has 14 amino acids. The germline gives CDR1 SGHRS, CDR2 YFSETQ. The CDR3 reads CASSLSDSTYEQHF. Here the CDR3 DNA reads TGCGCCAGCAGCTTAAGCGACAGCACCTACGAGCAGCACTTC.

There are a few counts of this clone. The chain uses TRBV19 and TRBJ2-7, with D possibly being TRBD2 (6 bases). The CDR3 is 14 residues long. Germline CDR1 LNHDA, CDR2 SQIVND (reference sequence). Trimming took 3 bases from V and 3 from J, leaving 12 bases between them. In nucleotides, the CDR3 is TGTGCCAGTAGTATGGCGGGATCGGGCTACGAGCAGTACTTC. Its translation is CASSMAGSGYEQYF. The full variable domain, with the rest looked up from reference TRBV19 and TRBJ2-7, is DGGITQSPKYLFRKEGQNVTLSCEQNLNHDAMYWYRQDPGQGLRLIYYSQIVNDFQKGDIAEGYSVSREKKESFPLTVTSAQKNPTAFYLCASSMAGSGYEQYFGPGTRLTVT.

This chain uses TRBV6-1 with TRBJ1-2; no clear D gene. The CDR3 runs 14 residues. V lost 5 bases to trimming and J lost 4 bases, with 14 bases between them. Germline V gene lookup returns CDR1 MNHNS and CDR2 SASEGT. This CDR3 reads CASSPTPGSYGYTF. Written as DNA, the CDR3 is TGTGCCAGCAGTCCCACTCCGGGAAGCTATGGCTACACCTTC.

CDR3 residues: CASSLRGLAGGHLDDEQYF. CDR3 DNA sequence: TGCGCCAGCAGCTTGCGGGGACTAGCGGGGGGCCACCTGGACGACGAGCAGTACTTC. The rearrangement links TRBV5-1 to TRBJ2-7, with TRBD2 matching 15 bases. There are 19 residues in the CDR3. V trimming: 1 base; J trimming: 5 bases; junction bases outside the gene matches: 13. Germline CDR1 SGHRS, CDR2 YFSETQ. The variable domain in full, with the rest retrieved from reference TRBV5-1 and TRBJ2-7, is KAGVTQTPRYLIKTRGQQVTLSCSPISGHRSVSWYQQTPGQGLQFLFEYFSETQRNKGNFPGRFSGRQFSNSRSEMNVSTLELGDSALYLCASSLRGLAGGHLDDEQYFGPGTRLTVT.

This clone was observed once. This chain connects TRBV7-2 to TRBJ1-3; 7 bases agree with TRBD1. The CDR3 loop spans 16 amino acids. CDR1 is SGHTA, CDR2 FQGNSA, per germline. V lost 2 bases, J lost 3 bases, and 7 bases stayed unmatched. The CDR3 spells CASSLRMTGNGNTIYF. In DNA form, the CDR3 reads TGTGCCAGCAGCTTAAGAATGACAGGGAATGGAAACACCATATATTTT.

CDR3 amino acids: CATSRQLAASTDTQYF. The CDR3 bases are TGTGCCACCAGCAGACAACTAGCGGCTAGCACAGATACGCAGTATTTT. V is TRBV15 and J is TRBJ2-3, with 8 bases fitting TRBD2. The ends lost 2 bases at V and 0 bases at J; junction bases unmatched: 4. The CDR3 extends over 16 amino acids. Germline V gene sequence: CDR1 LNHNV, CDR2 YYDKDF (reference sequence).

The V call is TRBV11-2, the J call TRBJ2-5, with 9 bases identical to TRBD1. The V segment lost 5 bases and the J segment 1 base; nucleotides outside the gene matches: 8. Germline values: CDR1 SGHAT, CDR2 FQNNGV. CDR3 length: 16 residues. In nucleotides, the CDR3 is TGTGCCAGCAGCCTGAAGGGACAGGGAAGCCAAGAGACCCAGTACTTC. Residues: CASSLKGQGSQETQYF. The full variable domain, with the rest looked up from reference TRBV11-2 and TRBJ2-5, is EAGVAQSPRYKIIEKRQSVAFWCNPISGHATLYWYQQILGQGPKLLIQFQNNGVVDDSQLPKDRFSAERLKGVDSTLKIQPAKLEDSAVYLCASSLKGQGSQETQYFGPGTRLLVL.

This sequence joins TRBV30 and TRBJ2-7; TRBD1 matches at 7 bases. Germline CDR1 and CDR2: GTSNPN and SVGIG (reference sequence). There are 13 residues in the CDR3. V shed 0 bases, J shed 4 bases, and the junction held 3 bases outside the gene matches. The CDR3 sequence: CAWSVGTAYEQYF. In DNA, the CDR3 is TGTGCCTGGAGTGTAGGGACAGCTTACGAGCAGTACTTC.

This clone appeared a single time. The chain couples TRBV5-1 to TRBJ1-1; 9 positions agree with TRBD1. V lost 3 bases and J lost 5; bases outside the gene matches: 5. Germline CDR1 SGHRS, CDR2 YFSETQ. CDR3 length equals 14 residues. Here the CDR3 reads CASSSDRGRTEAFF. CDR3 nucleotides: TGCGCCAGCAGCTCGGACAGGGGACGGACTGAAGCTTTCTTT.

The rearrangement links TRBV29-1 to TRBJ2-7; weak D call: TRBD1 (6 bases). The germline V and J ends were trimmed by 5 bases and 4 bases, with 15 bases remaining between them. This CDR3 contains 13 residues. Germline CDR1 and CDR2: SQVTM and ANQGSEA. For the CDR3, the DNA is TGCAGCGTTCTCACAGGGTCTTTATACGAGCAGTACTTC. Translating gives CSVLTGSLYEQYF.

V gene TRBV2 combines with J gene TRBJ2-4; 7 positions match TRBD2. This CDR3 spans 15 amino acids. In germline, CDR1 is SNHLY, CDR2 FYNNEI. After removal of 4 bases from V and 5 bases from J, the junction contained 8 bases not matched to a gene. The CDR3 reads CASSAHGAGENIQYF. The CDR3 DNA follows: TGTGCCAGCAGTGCCCACGGGGCGGGGGAAAACATTCAGTACTTC. Full variable domain (remainder filled in from reference TRBV2 and TRBJ2-4): EPEVTQTPSHQVTQMGQEVILRCVPISNHLYFYWYRQILGQKVEFLVSFYNNEISEKSEIFDDQFSVERPDGSNFTLKIRSTKLEDSAMYFCASSAHGAGENIQYFGAGTRLSVL.

This clone appeared once. The gene calls are TRBV7-8 and TRBJ2-7; 9 nucleotides agree with TRBD1. Germline lookup yields CDR1 SGHVS and CDR2 FQNEAQ. The CDR3 length is 14 residues. The V and J ends lost 6 bases and 6 bases, in that order; junction bases with no gene match: 9. For the CDR3, the DNA is TGTGCCAGCAGTTCCACGGGACAGGGCTTCGAGCAGTACTTC. Translation gives CASSSTGQGFEQYF.

This clone was detected a few times. The chain carries TRBV7-6 and TRBJ2-6, with D possibly being TRBD1 (5 bases). Germline CDR1 and CDR2: SGHVS and FNYEAQ. Trimming shortened V by 3 bases and J by 2 bases, and 8 bases separated the two germline ends. The CDR3 covers 15 residues. CDR3 in amino acids: CASSFDSTGANVLTF. CDR3 DNA sequence: TGTGCCAGCAGCTTTGACAGTACTGGGGCCAACGTCCTGACTTTC.

This chain connects TRBV10-3 to TRBJ2-1; 13 bases match TRBD2. This CDR3 has 15 amino acids. V lost 6 bases to trimming and J lost 8 bases; unmatched junction nucleotides: 7. CDR1 is ENHRY and CDR2 is SYGVKD in the germline V gene. This CDR3 reads CAIRTSGRPLDEQFF. In DNA, the CDR3 is TGTGCCATCAGGACTAGCGGGAGGCCCTTGGATGAGCAGTTCTTC.

A few counts support this clone. The rearrangement joins TRBV7-2 to TRBJ1-2; 9 nucleotides line up with TRBD1. Germline V CDR1 and CDR2: SGHTA, FQGNSA. The CDR3 has 14 amino acids. Germline trimming cut 5 bases from V and 4 bases from J; bases unmatched to any gene: 5. The CDR3 here is CASSPLQGAYGYTF. CDR3 nucleotides: TGTGCCAGCAGCCCTTTACAGGGGGCCTATGGCTACACCTTC.

V is TRBV18 and J is TRBJ2-2; tentatively, D is TRBD1 (5 bases). The germline V gene encodes CDR1 KGHSH and CDR2 LQKENI. This CDR3 is built from 14 residues. Trimming removed 3 bases at V and 3 bases at J, with 8 bases between. CDR3 loop: CASSPGRDTGELFF. For the CDR3, the DNA is TGTGCCAGCTCACCGGGCAGGGACACCGGGGAGCTGTTTTTT.

This clone was recorded a few times. The V and J genes are TRBV28 and TRBJ2-7; the match to TRBD2 covers 8 bases. This CDR3 region has 16 residues. Germline-derived CDR1 and CDR2 are MDHEN and SYDVKM. The ends lost 8 bases at V and 4 bases at J; junction bases unmatched: 16. The CDR3 sequence is CASRVVAGKEGYEQYF. As DNA, the CDR3 is TGTGCCAGCCGGGTGGTAGCGGGAAAGGAGGGTTACGAGCAGTACTTC.

V is TRBV27 and J is TRBJ1-1; TRBD1 matches 9 bases. Trimming at V came to 7 bases and at J to 1 base, leaving 4 bases not matched to a gene. Germline V gives CDR1 MNHEY, CDR2 SMNVEV (reference sequence). The CDR3 totals 14 residues. The CDR3 loop reads CASIEGQGNTEAFF. In DNA form, the CDR3 reads TGTGCCAGCATCGAGGGACAGGGGAACACTGAAGCTTTCTTT.

V usage is TRBV30 and J usage is TRBJ1-2, with a tentative D call TRBD1 (6 bases). The germline CDR1 and CDR2 sequences are GTSNPN and SVGIG (reference sequence). V was cut by 2 bases and J by 9 bases, with 19 bases left in between. The CDR3 is 14 residues long. The CDR3 here is CAWSSLGQPGRYTF. CDR3 nucleotide sequence: TGTGCCTGGAGTTCGCTCGGACAGCCCGGGCGCTACACCTTC.